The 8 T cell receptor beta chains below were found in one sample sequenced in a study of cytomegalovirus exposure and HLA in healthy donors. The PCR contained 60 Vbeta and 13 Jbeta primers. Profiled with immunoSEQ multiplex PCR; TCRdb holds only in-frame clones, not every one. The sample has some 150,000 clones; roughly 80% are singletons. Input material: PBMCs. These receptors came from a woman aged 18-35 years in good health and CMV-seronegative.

The CDR3 loop reads CASSSGPAGLNTGELFF. The DNA of the CDR3 is TGCGCCAGCAGCTCCGGCCCGGCTGGACTCAACACCGGGGAGCTGTTTTTT. The chain is built from TRBV5-1 and TRBJ2-2; maybe TRBD2 (5 bases). In germline, CDR1 is SGHRS, CDR2 YFSETQ. V gave up 3 bases and J gave up 2 bases, with 17 bases separating them. The CDR3 loop spans 17 amino acids. The variable domain in full, with the rest retrieved from reference TRBV5-1 and TRBJ2-2, is KAGVTQTPRYLIKTRGQQVTLSCSPISGHRSVSWYQQTPGQGLQFLFEYFSETQRNKGNFPGRFSGRQFSNSRSEMNVSTLELGDSALYLCASSSGPAGLNTGELFFGEGSRLTVL.

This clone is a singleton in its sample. CDR3 nucleotide sequence: TGTGCCAGCAGCGGTAGTCTAGCGGGAGGCAGTTGGTTTCAAGAGACCCAGTACTTC. Translated, it gives CASSGSLAGGSWFQETQYF. The chain is built from TRBV11-1 and TRBJ2-5, with 11 bases identical to TRBD2. Unmatched junction bases numbered 16, after V lost 5 bases and J lost 2 bases. The germline gives CDR1 SGHAT, CDR2 FQDESV (reference sequence). This CDR3 has 19 residues.

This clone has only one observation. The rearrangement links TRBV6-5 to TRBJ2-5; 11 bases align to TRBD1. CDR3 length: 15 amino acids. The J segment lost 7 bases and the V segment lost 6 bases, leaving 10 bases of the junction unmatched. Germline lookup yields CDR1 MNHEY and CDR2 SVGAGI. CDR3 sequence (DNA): TGTGCCAGCAGCGCACCCGGGACAGGGGGGGGGACCCAGTACTTC. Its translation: CASSAPGTGGGTQYF.

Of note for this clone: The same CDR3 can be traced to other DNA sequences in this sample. CDR3 sequence reads: CASSLPSNEQFF. The CDR3 bases are TGCGCCAGCAGCTTGCCTAGCAATGAGCAGTTCTTC. This chain uses TRBV5-1 with TRBJ2-1, with D hard to call. V was clipped by 1 base and J by 6 bases, with 5 bases between them. The germline CDR1 and CDR2 sequences are SGHRS and YFSETQ. CDR3 size: 12 residues.

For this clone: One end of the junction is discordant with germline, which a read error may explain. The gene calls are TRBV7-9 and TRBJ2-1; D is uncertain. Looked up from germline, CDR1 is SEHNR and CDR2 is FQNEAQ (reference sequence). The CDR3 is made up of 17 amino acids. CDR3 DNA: TGTTCCAGCAGCCGATTACCTACCGCCTCCCCTAAACGAGAGCAGTTCTTC. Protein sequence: CSSSRLPTASPKREQFF.

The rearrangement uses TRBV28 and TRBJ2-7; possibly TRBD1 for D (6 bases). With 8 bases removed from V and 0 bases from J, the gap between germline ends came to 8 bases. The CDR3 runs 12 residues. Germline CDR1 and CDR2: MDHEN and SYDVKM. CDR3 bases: TGTGCCAGCGACAGGTCCTCCTACGAGCAGTACTTC. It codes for CASDRSSYEQYF.

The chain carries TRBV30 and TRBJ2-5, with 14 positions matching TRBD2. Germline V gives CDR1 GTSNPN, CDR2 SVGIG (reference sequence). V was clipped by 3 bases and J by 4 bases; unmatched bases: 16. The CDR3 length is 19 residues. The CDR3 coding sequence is TGTGCCTGGAGCGGGACAGGGGGCGCCGGGACTAGCGGGAGAGAGACCCAGTACTTC. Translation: CAWSGTGGAGTSGRETQYF.

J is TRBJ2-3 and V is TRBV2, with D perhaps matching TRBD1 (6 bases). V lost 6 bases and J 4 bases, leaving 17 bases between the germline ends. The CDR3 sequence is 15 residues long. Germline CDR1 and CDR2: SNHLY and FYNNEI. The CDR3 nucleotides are TGTGCCAGCAGGAAGGGACAATCCTGGGCAGATACGCAGTATTTT. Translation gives CASRKGQSWADTQYF.